The next 3 T cell receptor beta chains were all read from a single sample in a study of T cell responses to AZD1222 COVID-19 vaccine. Generated by immunoSEQ multiplex PCR, the TCRdb table keeps only in-frame clones and is missing some. The table records 120,000 to 150,000 clones, more than 75% of them present only once. The sample consisted of peripheral blood, taken on day 0 of AZD1222 vaccination. These receptors were taken from an adult in good health.

The chain combines TRBV4-3 with TRBJ1-3; TRBD1 might be the D (6 bases). CDR1 is LGHNA, CDR2 YSLEER, per germline. This CDR3 spans 17 amino acids. Trimming stripped 0 bases from V and 0 bases from J, with 12 bases between. This CDR3 reads CASSQEVRTVSGNTIYF. The CDR3 nucleotides are TGCGCCAGCAGCCAAGAAGTACGGACAGTCTCTGGAAACACCATATATTTT.

The chain joins TRBV23-1 to TRBJ1-5; D uncertain. TRBV23-1 is an open reading frame whose function is uncertain. Trimming removed 4 bases at V and 0 bases at J, with 13 bases between. CDR3 length: 16 amino acids. In nucleotides, the CDR3 is TGCGCCAGCAGTCTGGCAGATCCTTATAGCAATCAGCCCCAGCATTTT. Encoded protein: CASSLADPYSNQPQHF.

The chain couples TRBV7-3 to TRBJ1-1; no definite D call. The V end was cut by 10 bases, the J end by 2 bases, with 14 bases between. Per the germline V gene, CDR1 is SGHTA and CDR2 is FQGTGA. This CDR3 spans 13 amino acids. The CDR3 region is CATGIGANTEAFF. Written as DNA, the CDR3 is TGTGCCACCGGAATTGGTGCCAACACTGAAGCTTTCTTT.